This passage covers 30 T cell receptor beta chains from one sample sequenced in a study of identical twins. Via MiXCR, TCRdb re-called the 5' RACE reads, giving one row per CDR3 protein. Of 400,000 to 600,000 distinct CDR3 sequences listed, about a fifth were seen once; the top ten hold about 0.48%. These data also featured in a second study, about yellow fever vaccine responses in identical twins.

Source material: CD4+ T cells sorted from blood. These receptor sequences come from a woman aged 18-29 years in good health.

In this sample, this clonotype turned up a few times. J is TRBJ2-7 and V is TRBV7-9, with unresolved D. The CDR3 contains 14 residues. CDR1 and CDR2 (germline): SEHNR, FQNEAQ (reference sequence). Trimming removed 0 bases from V and 6 bases from J, with 12 bases in between. The DNA of the CDR3 is TGTGCCAGCAGCTTAGCGGTCTCCCTGGGCGAGCAGTACTTC. This translates into CASSLAVSLGEQYF.

This clonotype came up a few times. This chain connects TRBV14 to TRBJ1-3; no definite D call. The germline V gene encodes CDR1 SGHDN and CDR2 FVKESK. CDR3 length: 13 amino acids. The V and J ends lost 4 bases and 2 bases respectively, with 6 bases between them. For the CDR3, the DNA is TGTGCCAGCAGCCCGTCCCCTGGAAACACCATATATTTT. As protein: CASSPSPGNTIYF. The full variable domain, with the rest looked up from reference TRBV14 and TRBJ1-3, is EAGVTQFPSHSVIEKGQTVTLRCDPISGHDNLYWYRRVMGKEIKFLLHFVKESKQDESGMPNNRFLAERTGGTYSTLKVQPAELEDSGVYFCASSPSPGNTIYFGEGSWLTVV.

This chain joins TRBV29-1 and TRBJ2-1; D is uncertain. Trimming stripped 6 bases from V and 3 bases from J, with 12 bases between. The CDR3 totals 13 residues. The germline V gene has CDR1 SQVTM and CDR2 ANQGSEA. CDR3 in DNA: TGCAGCGTCCCTTATTTGGGCTACAATGAGCAGTTCTTC. As protein: CSVPYLGYNEQFF.

The sample holds a few counts of this clonotype. The V call is TRBV12-3 or TRBV12-4, the J call TRBJ1-5; D uncertain. The CDR3 spans 14 residues. Deletions cut 5 bases from V and 2 bases from J, with 10 bases between. The CDR3 bases are TGTGCCAGCAGTGGTTCAGGTGGCAATCAGCCCCAGCATTTT. This sequence encodes CASSGSGGNQPQHF.

The chain combines TRBV5-1 with TRBJ2-7; 8 bases map to TRBD1. V lost 0 bases, J lost 0 bases, and 8 bases stayed unmatched. Germline CDR1 is SGHRS and CDR2 is YFSETQ. This CDR3 has 17 amino acids. The chain's CDR3 is CASSLGFGQGASYEQYF. CDR3 DNA sequence: TGCGCCAGCAGCTTGGGTTTTGGACAGGGAGCCTCCTACGAGCAGTACTTC.

This clonotype came up a few times. The chain couples TRBV12-3 or TRBV12-4 to TRBJ1-2; D ambiguous. Between the trimmed V and J ends, which lost 2 bases and 5 bases, there was a span of 6 bases. CDR3 length equals 12 residues. The CDR3 region is CASSLNVYGYTF. The DNA of the CDR3 is TGTGCCAGCAGTTTAAACGTATATGGCTACACCTTC.

This chain links TRBV7-2 with TRBJ2-7, with a weak D call TRBD1 (5 bases). CDR1 SGHTA and CDR2 FQGNSA come from the germline V gene. Deletions cut 7 bases from V and 0 bases from J, with 10 bases between. CDR3 length: 13 residues. CDR3 region: CASTGRVSYEQYF. In DNA, the CDR3 is TGTGCCAGCACCGGCAGGGTCTCCTACGAGCAGTACTTC.

The V and J genes are TRBV5-1 and TRBJ2-7, with 7 bases aligning to TRBD2. Germline loops: CDR1 SGHRS, CDR2 YFSETQ. This CDR3 comprises 13 residues. V trimming: 0 bases; J trimming: 6 bases; junction bases outside the gene matches: 3. The CDR3 sequence is CASSLARGVEQYF. In nucleotides, the CDR3 is TGCGCCAGCAGCTTGGCCCGGGGGGTCGAGCAGTACTTC. Looking up the rest from reference TRBV5-1 and TRBJ2-7 gives the full variable domain: KAGVTQTPRYLIKTRGQQVTLSCSPISGHRSVSWYQQTPGQGLQFLFEYFSETQRNKGNFPGRFSGRQFSNSRSEMNVSTLELGDSALYLCASSLARGVEQYFGPGTRLTVT.

The chain has TRBV2 and TRBJ2-4; tentative D call: TRBD2 (6 bases). This CDR3 region has 15 residues. Trimming removed 8 bases from V and 3 bases from J, with 17 bases in between. From germline, CDR1 is SNHLY and CDR2 FYNNEI. This chain's CDR3 is CASGIGGAGKNIQYF. The CDR3 DNA sequence: TGTGCCAGCGGGATTGGCGGGGCCGGCAAAAACATTCAGTACTTC.

V and J are TRBV20-1 and TRBJ2-5, with 10 bases that match TRBD2. CDR3 length: 14 residues. Germline CDR1 reads DFQATT; CDR2 reads SNEGSKA (reference sequence). V trimming: 3 bases; J trimming: 6 bases; junction bases outside the gene matches: 7. The CDR3 spells CSARGTSEGKTQYF. CDR3 DNA sequence: TGCAGTGCTAGGGGGACTAGCGAGGGAAAGACCCAGTACTTC.

The J gene is TRBJ2-2, the V gene TRBV12-3 or TRBV12-4, with D perhaps matching TRBD1 (8 bases). The CDR3 is 16 residues long. Deletions cut 4 bases from V and 3 bases from J, with 15 bases between. The CDR3 loop is CASSSRQGRDTGELFF. The CDR3 DNA reads TGTGCCAGCAGTTCCCGACAGGGGAGGGACACCGGGGAGCTGTTTTTT.

This clonotype appeared a few times. V and J are TRBV5-1 and TRBJ2-1; the D call may be TRBD1 or TRBD2 (5 bases each). Between the trimmed V and J ends, which lost 4 bases and 7 bases, there was a span of 21 bases. Germline CDR1 SGHRS, CDR2 YFSETQ. The CDR3 spans 16 residues. CDR3 in DNA: TGCGCCAGCAGCCTGTACCGGGACCGTATCTGGAATGAGCAGTTCTTC. It encodes CASSLYRDRIWNEQFF.

This clonotype occurred many times. This chain joins TRBV12-3 or TRBV12-4 and TRBJ1-6, with D uncertain. The CDR3 is 13 residues long. Deletions cut 6 bases from V and 5 bases from J, with 8 bases between. CDR3 amino acids: CASSRRDNSPLHF. CDR3 nucleotides: TGTGCCAGCAGCAGACGAGATAATTCACCCCTCCACTTT.

This clonotype was detected a few times. The chain has TRBV20-1 and TRBJ2-2; D gene uncertain. Germline V gene data show CDR1 as DFQATT and CDR2 as SNEGSKA (reference sequence). The CDR3 extends over 15 amino acids. Trimming shortened V by 5 bases and J by 3 bases, and 16 bases separated the two germline ends. The CDR3 loop reads CSALRSRADTGELFF. CDR3 DNA sequence: TGCAGTGCTCTGAGGTCTCGGGCGGACACCGGGGAGCTGTTTTTT.

In its sample, this clonotype was seen a few times. This sequence joins TRBV12-3 or TRBV12-4 and TRBJ2-2; D tentatively reads TRBD1 or TRBD2 (6 bases each). The CDR3 sequence is 15 residues long. V was pared by 7 bases and J by 6 bases, with 18 bases between. Here the CDR3 DNA reads TGTGCCAGCAACCACCGAGGGGGGTCCGCCGGGGAGCTGTTTTTT. It specifies CASNHRGGSAGELFF.

This clonotype was observed at least ten times. The rearrangement joins TRBV9 to TRBJ2-7; 11 bases line up with TRBD2. CDR3 length: 15 amino acids. V shed 4 bases and J 1 base; nucleotides not matched to a gene: 4. The germline V gene has CDR1 SGDLS and CDR2 YYNGEE. The CDR3 protein is CASSPGLAASYEQYF. DNA for the CDR3: TGTGCCAGCAGCCCGGGACTAGCGGCTTCCTACGAGCAGTACTTC. Drawing the rest from reference TRBV9 and TRBJ2-7, the complete variable domain is DSGVTQTPKHLITATGQRVTLRCSPRSGDLSVYWYQQSLDQGLQFLIQYYNGEERAKGNILERFSAQQFPDLHSELNLSSLELGDSALYFCASSPGLAASYEQYFGPGTRLTVT.

A few counts support this clonotype. The chain couples TRBV7-9 to TRBJ1-4; D is ambiguous. Germline-derived CDR1 and CDR2 are SEHNR and FQNEAQ (reference sequence). V shed 1 base and J shed 3 bases, with 6 bases lying between them. The CDR3 sequence is 14 residues long. The CDR3 loop is CASSLVGSNEKLFF. CDR3 bases: TGTGCCAGCAGCTTAGTGGGGTCTAATGAAAAACTGTTTTTT.

This CDR3 is CASSHQGLLGDYNEQFF. CDR3 in DNA: TGCGCCAGCAGCCATCAGGGGCTTTTGGGGGACTACAATGAGCAGTTCTTC. The chain has TRBV4-1 and TRBJ2-1, with a weak D call TRBD1 (6 bases). Germline values: CDR1 MGHRA, CDR2 YSYEKL. V lost 3 bases to trimming and J lost 3 bases, with 18 bases between them. This CDR3 contains 17 residues.

V gene TRBV7-9 combines with J gene TRBJ2-1; 8 bases match TRBD2. After removal of 3 bases from V and 7 bases from J, the junction contained 8 bases not matched to a gene. Germline-derived CDR1 and CDR2 are SEHNR and FQNEAQ (reference sequence). CDR3 length: 15 amino acids. The CDR3 reads CASSFGSGKVNEQFF. Written as DNA, the CDR3 is TGTGCCAGCAGCTTCGGTAGCGGGAAGGTAAATGAGCAGTTCTTC. Together with reference TRBV7-9 and TRBJ2-1, the CDR3 gives the full variable domain: DTGVSQNPRHKITKRGQNVTFRCDPISEHNRLYWYRQTLGQGPEFLTYFQNEAQLEKSRLLSDRFSAERPKGSFSTLEIQRTEQGDSAMYLCASSFGSGKVNEQFFGPGTRLTVL.

In its sample, this clonotype was seen a few times. The CDR3 spells CSARPMGATEAFF. The CDR3 DNA sequence: TGCAGTGCTCGGCCCATGGGGGCCACTGAAGCTTTCTTT. The rearrangement links TRBV20-1 to TRBJ1-1; TRBD1 is a possible D gene (6 bases). The CDR3 runs to 13 residues. Germline V gene lookup returns CDR1 DFQATT and CDR2 SNEGSKA (reference sequence). Trimming stripped 5 bases from V and 4 bases from J, with 14 bases between.

V gene TRBV19 combines with J gene TRBJ2-1; 9 bases line up with TRBD2. The CDR3 covers 14 residues. Germline CDR1 reads LNHDA; CDR2 reads SQIVND (reference sequence). Trimming cost V 3 bases and J 8 bases; bases outside gene matches: 5. The CDR3 DNA reads TGTGCCAGTAGTATGAGAGTAGCGGGGGATGAGCAGTTCTTC. Protein: CASSMRVAGDEQFF. Based on the CDR3 plus reference TRBV19 and TRBJ2-1, the full variable domain is DGGITQSPKYLFRKEGQNVTLSCEQNLNHDAMYWYRQDPGQGLRLIYYSQIVNDFQKGDIAEGYSVSREKKESFPLTVTSAQKNPTAFYLCASSMRVAGDEQFFGPGTRLTVL.

V usage is TRBV7-9 and J usage is TRBJ1-5; TRBD1 agrees at 10 bases. The trim removed 3 bases at V and 2 bases at J, leaving 4 bases unmatched. Germline V gene sequence: CDR1 SEHNR, CDR2 FQNEAQ (reference sequence). The CDR3 contains 16 residues. CDR3 sequence: CASSFGQGEGNQPQHF. CDR3 nucleotide sequence: TGTGCCAGCAGCTTCGGACAGGGGGAAGGCAATCAGCCCCAGCATTTT.

The table lists this clonotype with a few counts. The genes are TRBV2 and TRBJ2-3, with D maybe TRBD2 (6 bases). Germline CDR1 and CDR2: SNHLY and FYNNEI. This CDR3 is built from 15 residues. V dropped 4 bases and J dropped 10 bases, with 21 bases sitting between them. CDR3 sequence (DNA): TGTGCCAGCAGTGCGCAGGGCGGGGTTGTCTTAGCGCAGTATTTT. Encoded protein: CASSAQGGVVLAQYF.

The CDR3 nucleotides read TGCGCCAGCAGCCACATAGCGGGAAAGCCCTACAATGAGCAGTTCTTC. Amino acid sequence: CASSHIAGKPYNEQFF. This rearrangement joins TRBV5-1 to TRBJ2-1, with TRBD2 matching over 8 bases. The germline gives CDR1 SGHRS, CDR2 YFSETQ. With 4 bases clipped from V and 2 bases from J, the junction kept 8 bases outside the gene matches. This CDR3 is 16 amino acids long.

A few counts support this clonotype. This chain uses TRBV5-1 with TRBJ2-4, with D perhaps matching TRBD1 or TRBD2 (5 bases each). V was pared by 3 bases and J by 6 bases, with 19 bases between. Germline-derived CDR1 and CDR2 are SGHRS and YFSETQ. This CDR3 is built from 16 residues. The CDR3 reads CASSWGIRETGNIQYF. CDR3 nucleotide sequence: TGCGCCAGCAGCTGGGGGATTCGGGAAACGGGAAACATTCAGTACTTC. Filled out from reference TRBV5-1 and TRBJ2-4, the complete variable domain reads KAGVTQTPRYLIKTRGQQVTLSCSPISGHRSVSWYQQTPGQGLQFLFEYFSETQRNKGNFPGRFSGRQFSNSRSEMNVSTLELGDSALYLCASSWGIRETGNIQYFGAGTRLSVL.

The CDR3 loop reads CASSQATGSPGELFF. In nucleotides, the CDR3 is TGTGCCAGCAGCCAAGCCACAGGGAGTCCCGGGGAGCTGTTTTTT. The chain combines TRBV3-1 with TRBJ2-2; tentatively, D is TRBD1 (6 bases). The CDR3 spans 15 residues. Germline CDR1 is LGHDT and CDR2 is YNNKEL (reference sequence). V lost 1 base and J 6 bases, leaving 12 bases between the germline ends.

The sample holds a few counts of this clonotype. This chain links TRBV5-1 with TRBJ2-7; possible D gene TRBD2, 5 bases. The CDR3 sequence is 14 residues long. Germline V gene data show CDR1 as SGHRS and CDR2 as YFSETQ. The V and J ends lost 2 bases and 2 bases respectively, with 11 bases between them. The CDR3 loop is CASSFPDGTYEQYF. Written as DNA, the CDR3 is TGCGCCAGCAGCTTTCCGGACGGGACCTACGAGCAGTACTTC.

The chain carries TRBV5-6 and TRBJ2-7, with 8 bases aligning to TRBD1. The junction had 5 bases not matched to a gene; V was cut back by 2 bases and J by 7 bases. Germline V CDR1 and CDR2: SGHDT, YYEEEE. CDR3 size: 13 residues. The CDR3 nucleotides are TGTGCCAGCAGCTTCGCAGGGGGCGGGGAGCAGTACGTC. Residues: CASSFAGGGEQYV.

The chain couples TRBV5-1 to TRBJ2-5, with TRBD1 matching 9 bases. J gave up 10 bases and V 4 bases, and 11 bases lay outside the gene matches. CDR1 is SGHRS and CDR2 is YFSETQ in the germline V gene. The CDR3 contains 14 residues. The CDR3 loop is CASSPGQGRTVQYF. In DNA form, the CDR3 reads TGCGCCAGCAGCCCGGGACAGGGTAGGACCGTCCAGTACTTC.

V is TRBV10-3 and J is TRBJ2-2; D may be TRBD2 (6 bases). This CDR3 has 15 residues. Germline values: CDR1 ENHRY, CDR2 SYGVKD. With 2 bases removed from V and 5 bases from J, the gap between germline ends came to 12 bases. CDR3 nucleotide sequence: TGTGCCATCAGTGAGCGAGGGGAGGATACCGGGGAGCTGTTTTTT. It encodes CAISERGEDTGELFF.